The 5 T cell receptor beta chains given below trace back to one sample, sequenced in a study of cytomegalovirus exposure and HLA in healthy donors. PCR employed 60 Vbeta and 13 Jbeta primers. Clones were read by immunoSEQ multiplex PCR, and TCRdb kept only the in-frame ones, dropping some. The sample contains nearly 95,000 clones, 75% to 80% of which appear only once. Sequencing was performed on PBMCs. These receptors all come from a woman aged 40 to 50 in good health and CMV-seronegative.

The V gene is TRBV2, the J gene TRBJ2-1, with no clear D. Germline CDR1 and CDR2: SNHLY and FYNNEI. The CDR3 is made up of 11 amino acids. Trimming left V 5 bases short and J 12 bases short, with 11 bases between. The CDR3 nucleotides read TGTGCCAGCAGTACGATAGTAGTGCAGTTCTTC. Residues: CASSTIVVQFF. Full variable domain (outside the CDR3, taken from reference TRBV2 and TRBJ2-1): EPEVTQTPSHQVTQMGQEVILRCVPISNHLYFYWYRQILGQKVEFLVSFYNNEISEKSEIFDDQFSVERPDGSNFTLKIRSTKLEDSAMYFCASSTIVVQFFGPGTRLTVL.

The CDR3 sequence: CASSETSGENYNEQFF. CDR3 DNA sequence: TGTGCCAGCAGCGAAACTAGCGGGGAGAACTACAATGAGCAGTTCTTC. The J gene is TRBJ2-1, the V gene TRBV4-2; 10 bases fit TRBD2. Trimming cost V 5 bases and J 3 bases; bases outside gene matches: 7. Germline V gives CDR1 LGHNA, CDR2 YNFKEQ. This CDR3 spans 16 amino acids.

With respect to this clone: One junction end disagrees with the germline gene, perhaps due to a read error. The gene calls are TRBV7-9 and TRBJ2-7; 10 positions match TRBD1. Germline lookup yields CDR1 SEHNR and CDR2 FQNEAQ (reference sequence). CDR3 length equals 11 residues. CDR3: CASSSGTGAYF. In nucleotides, the CDR3 is TGTGCCAGCAGCTCCGGGACAGGGGCATATTTC.

The genes are TRBV29-1 and TRBJ2-3; 8 bases agree with TRBD2. Germline V gene lookup returns CDR1 SQVTM and CDR2 ANQGSEA. The CDR3 is made up of 11 amino acids. The CDR3 region is CLAGSTDTQYF. The CDR3 coding sequence is TGCTTAGCGGGGAGCACAGATACGCAGTATTTT.

This chain uses TRBV5-6 with TRBJ1-5; 8 positions match TRBD1. The germline CDR1 and CDR2 sequences are SGHDT and YYEEEE. The CDR3 has 14 amino acids. V lost 3 bases to trimming and J lost 6 bases; unmatched junction nucleotides: 5. The CDR3 is CASSSQGVGQPQHF. DNA of the CDR3: TGTGCCAGCAGCTCACAGGGGGTCGGTCAGCCCCAGCATTTT.